This is a list of T cell receptor beta chains from one sample in a study of Tregs in tolerant kidney transplant recipients. Generated by immunoSEQ multiplex PCR, the TCRdb table keeps only in-frame clones and is missing some. Found here are under 95,000 clones, 91% of them singletons; the top ten hold about 0.36%. Sample: Tregs from blood, taken before the transplant. These receptors were obtained from a human donor who received a combined kidney and bone marrow transplant. CDR3s include the opening cysteine and the closing phenylalanine or tryptophan. D genes are given only for firm matches. The size field is filled for only some rows; it gives once, few, many or a size class.

D | size | J | V | CDR3 | DNA
. | . | TRBJ2-7 | TRBV19 | CASSSLVSQAYEQYF | TGTGCCAGTTCGAGCCTAGTGAGTCAAGCCTACGAGCAGTACTTC
TRBD1 | . | TRBJ2-7 | TRBV28 | CASRSRQGNSYEQYF | TGTGCCAGCAGAAGTAGACAGGGGAACTCCTACGAGCAGTACTTC
. | . | TRBJ2-7 | TRBV11-2 | CASSLVGTHEQYF | TGTGCCAGCAGCTTAGTTGGCACCCACGAGCAGTACTTC
TRBD1 | once | TRBJ1-5 | TRBV30 | CAWSTGTGGLDQPQHF | TGTGCCTGGAGTACTGGGACAGGGGGTTTGGATCAGCCCCAGCATTTT
. | . | TRBJ1-2 | TRBV6-1 | CASSEGHRAVGYTF | TGTGCCAGCAGTGAAGGGCACAGGGCGGTTGGCTACACCTTC
. | few | TRBJ1-3 | TRBV7-9 | CASSLVTASGNTIYF | TGTGCCAGCAGCTTAGTGACAGCCTCTGGAAACACCATATATTTT
. | . | TRBJ1-5 | TRBV19 | CASSATNGGSSNQPQHF | TGTGCCAGTAGTGCGACAAACGGGGGGAGTAGCAATCAGCCCCAGCATTTT
TRBD1 | . | TRBJ1-4 | TRBV28 | CASSLLGTGNEKLFF | TGTGCCAGCAGTTTATTGGGGACAGGGAATGAAAAACTGTTTTTT
. | . | TRBJ2-3 | TRBV5-1 | CASSLADAGYTDTQYF | TGCGCCAGCAGCTTGGCCGATGCCGGCTACACAGATACGCAGTATTTT
. | . | TRBJ1-1 | TRBV6-5 | CASSTRIGMNTEAFF | TGTGCCAGCAGTACGCGGATAGGAATGAACACTGAAGCTTTCTTT
. | . | TRBJ1-2 | TRBV28 | CASSLVSMEGGYTF | TGTGCCAGCAGTTTGGTCAGTATGGAGGGTGGCTACACCTTC
. | . | TRBJ2-6 | TRBV15 | CATSIVAGITGANVLTF | TGTGCCACCAGTATAGTCGCAGGGATCACTGGGGCCAACGTCCTGACTTTC
. | . | TRBJ1-3 | TRBV5-6 | CASSSGGRDGNSGNTIYF | TGTGCCAGCAGCTCTGGAGGCAGGGATGGAAACTCTGGAAACACCATATATTTT
. | . | TRBJ1-4 | TRBV2 | CASGVRGTNEKLFF | TGTGCCAGCGGTGTTCGGGGAACTAATGAAAAACTGTTTTTT
. | . | TRBJ1-4 | TRBV5-1 | CASSSTHGGGRGEKLFF | TGCGCCAGCAGCTCAACCCATGGGGGGGGGCGAGGCGAAAAACTGTTTTTT
TRBD2 | . | TRBJ2-7 | TRBV5-1 | CASSSLAGVDEQYF | TGCGCCAGCAGTTCGCTAGCGGGAGTCGACGAGCAGTACTTC
. | . | TRBJ1-2 | TRBV28 | CASSTGQIYGYTF | TGTGCCAGCAGTACTGGACAGATTTATGGCTACACCTTC
TRBD1 | . | TRBJ2-7 | TRBV5-1 | CASSSTGFGEQYF | TGCGCCAGCAGCTCGACAGGGTTTGGCGAGCAGTACTTC
TRBD1 | . | TRBJ1-1 | TRBV4-1 | CASSQDPRDRGTRAEAFF | TGCGCCAGCAGCCAAGATCCCCGGGACAGGGGGACTAGAGCTGAAGCTTTCTTT
TRBD2 | . | TRBJ2-1 | TRBV6-1 | CASSGTSGGNEQFF | TGTGCCAGCAGTGGGACTAGCGGCGGCAATGAGCAGTTCTTC
. | . | TRBJ1-5 | TRBV15 | CATSLSINQPQHF | TGTGCCACCAGCCTTTCCATCAATCAGCCCCAGCATTTT
. | . | TRBJ1-3 | TRBV5-1 | CASSLGGFGNTIYF | TGCGCCAGCAGCTTGGGAGGATTTGGAAACACCATATATTTT
TRBD2 | . | TRBJ2-3 | TRBV11-2 | CASSFRLELAGGSDTQYF | TGTGCCAGCAGCTTTAGATTAGAGCTAGCGGGAGGGAGTGATACGCAGTATTTT
. | . | TRBJ2-5 | TRBV10-3 | CAISEYAGPQETQYF | TGTGCCATCAGTGAGTACGCGGGCCCACAAGAGACCCAGTACTTC
. | . | TRBJ1-4 | TRBV7-9 | CASSFERSWEKLFF | TGTGCCAGCAGCTTCGAGAGGTCTTGGGAAAAACTGTTTTTT
. | . | TRBJ2-3 | TRBV7-2 | CASTLGGYHRATQYF | TGTGCCAGCACCCTAGGAGGGTACCACCGCGCTACGCAGTATTTT
TRBD1 | . | TRBJ1-5 | TRBV27 | CASSSQTGVRLNQPQHF | TGTGCCAGCAGTTCCCAGACAGGGGTGAGGCTCAATCAGCCCCAGCATTTT
. | . | TRBJ1-2 | TRBV9 | CASSAQGGFGQGKHYGYTF | TGTGCCAGCAGCGCCCAAGGTGGGTTCGGGCAGGGGAAGCACTATGGCTACACCTTC
. | . | TRBJ2-5 | TRBV27 | CASSYRAQETQYF | TGTGCCAGCAGTTATCGGGCCCAAGAGACCCAGTACTTC